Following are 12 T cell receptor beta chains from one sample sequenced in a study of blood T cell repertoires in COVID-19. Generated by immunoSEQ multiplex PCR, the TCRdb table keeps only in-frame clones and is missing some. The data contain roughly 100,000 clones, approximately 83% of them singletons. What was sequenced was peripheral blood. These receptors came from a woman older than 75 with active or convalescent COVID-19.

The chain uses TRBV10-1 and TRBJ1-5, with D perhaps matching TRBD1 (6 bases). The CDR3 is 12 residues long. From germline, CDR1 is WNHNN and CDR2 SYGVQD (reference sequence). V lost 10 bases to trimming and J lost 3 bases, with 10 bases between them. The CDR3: CANDRNNQPQHF. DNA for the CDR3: TGCGCCAATGACAGGAACAATCAGCCCCAGCATTTT.

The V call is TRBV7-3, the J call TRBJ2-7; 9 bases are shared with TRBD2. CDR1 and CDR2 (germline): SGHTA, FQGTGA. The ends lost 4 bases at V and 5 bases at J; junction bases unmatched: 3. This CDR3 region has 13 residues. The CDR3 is CASSYSGSNEQYF. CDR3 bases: TGTGCCAGCAGCTATAGCGGGAGCAACGAGCAGTACTTC. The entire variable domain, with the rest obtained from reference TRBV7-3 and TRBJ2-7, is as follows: GAGVSQTPSNKVTEKGKYVELRCDPISGHTALYWYRQSLGQGPEFLIYFQGTGAADDSGLPNDRFFAVRPEGSVSTLKIQRTERGDSAVYLCASSYSGSNEQYFGPGTRLTVT.

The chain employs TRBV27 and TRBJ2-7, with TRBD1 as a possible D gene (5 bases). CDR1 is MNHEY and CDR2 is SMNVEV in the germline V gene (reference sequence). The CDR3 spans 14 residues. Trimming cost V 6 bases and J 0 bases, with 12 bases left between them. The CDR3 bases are TGTGCCAGCAGCACAACAGGAATCTCCTACGAGCAGTACTTC. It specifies CASSTTGISYEQYF.

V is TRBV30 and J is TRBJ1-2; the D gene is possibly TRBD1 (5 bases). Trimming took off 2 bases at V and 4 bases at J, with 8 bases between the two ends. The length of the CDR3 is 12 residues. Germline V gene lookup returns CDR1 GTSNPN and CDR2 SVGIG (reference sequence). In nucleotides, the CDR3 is TGTGCCTGGAGTCCCGACAGCTATGGCTACACCTTC. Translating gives CAWSPDSYGYTF.

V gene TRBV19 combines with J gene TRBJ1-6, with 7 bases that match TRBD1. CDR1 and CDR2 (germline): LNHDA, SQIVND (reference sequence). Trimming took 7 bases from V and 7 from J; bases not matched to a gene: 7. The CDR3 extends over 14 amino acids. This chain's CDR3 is CASTPTGPNSPLHF. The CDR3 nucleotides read TGTGCCAGTACCCCGACAGGGCCGAATTCACCCCTCCACTTT.

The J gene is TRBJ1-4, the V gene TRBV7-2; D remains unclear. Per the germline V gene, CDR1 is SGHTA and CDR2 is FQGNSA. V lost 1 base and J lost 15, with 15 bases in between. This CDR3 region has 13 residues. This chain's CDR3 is CASSLDSLKNLFF. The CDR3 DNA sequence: TGTGCCAGCAGCTTAGACAGTCTGAAAAACTTGTTTTTT.

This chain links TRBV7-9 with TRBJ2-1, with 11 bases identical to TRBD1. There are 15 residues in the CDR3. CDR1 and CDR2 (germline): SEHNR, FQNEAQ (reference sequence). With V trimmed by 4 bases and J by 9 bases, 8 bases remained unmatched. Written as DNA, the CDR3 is TGTGCCAGCAGCTCCGGACAGGGGGCGCATGTTGAGCAGTTCTTC. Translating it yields CASSSGQGAHVEQFF.

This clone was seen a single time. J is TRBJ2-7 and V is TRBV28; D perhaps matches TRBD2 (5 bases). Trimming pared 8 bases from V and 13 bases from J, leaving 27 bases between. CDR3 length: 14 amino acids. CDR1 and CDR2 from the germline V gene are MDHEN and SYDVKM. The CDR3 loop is CASRSPGLLPRIYF. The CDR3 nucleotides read TGTGCCAGCCGGTCCCCCGGACTCCTTCCTCGCATTTACTTC.

CDR3 sequence: CASSLLTGGRYGYTF. The DNA for the CDR3 is TGTGCCAGCAGCCTATTGACAGGGGGAAGGTATGGCTACACCTTC. This chain links TRBV3-1 (or the pseudogene TRBV3-2) with TRBJ1-2; 9 nucleotides match TRBD1. CDR3 length equals 15 residues. Germline V lookup: CDR1 LGHDT, CDR2 YNNKEL (reference sequence). The J segment lost 5 bases and the V segment lost 4 bases, leaving 8 bases of the junction unmatched.

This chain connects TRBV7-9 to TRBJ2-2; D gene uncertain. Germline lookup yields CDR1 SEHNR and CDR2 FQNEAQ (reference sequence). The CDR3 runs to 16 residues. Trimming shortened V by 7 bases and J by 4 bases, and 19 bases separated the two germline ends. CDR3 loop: CASTILITASTGELFF. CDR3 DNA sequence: TGTGCCAGCACCATTTTAATTACAGCCTCCACCGGGGAGCTGTTTTTT.

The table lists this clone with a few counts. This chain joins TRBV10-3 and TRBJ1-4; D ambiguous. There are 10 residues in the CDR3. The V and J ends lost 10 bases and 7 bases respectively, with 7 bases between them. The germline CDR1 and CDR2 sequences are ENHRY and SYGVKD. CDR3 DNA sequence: TGTGCCACCGGAGGTGAAAAACTGTTTTTT. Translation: CATGGEKLFF.

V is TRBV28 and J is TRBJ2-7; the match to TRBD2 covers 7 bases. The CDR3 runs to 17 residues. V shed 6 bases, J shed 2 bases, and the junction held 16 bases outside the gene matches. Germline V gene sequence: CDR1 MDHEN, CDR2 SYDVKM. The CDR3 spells CASRTFLRGDLTYEQYF. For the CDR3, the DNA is TGTGCCAGCAGGACCTTTCTACGGGGGGACCTCACCTACGAGCAGTACTTC.